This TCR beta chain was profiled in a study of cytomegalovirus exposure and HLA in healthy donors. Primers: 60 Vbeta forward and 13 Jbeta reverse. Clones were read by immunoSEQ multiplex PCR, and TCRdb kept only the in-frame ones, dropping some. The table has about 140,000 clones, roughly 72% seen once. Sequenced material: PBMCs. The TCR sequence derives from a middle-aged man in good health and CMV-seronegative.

The CDR3 DNA reads as TGTGCCAGCAGTCACAGGGTAACTAATGAAAAACTGTTTTTT. This translates into CASSHRVTNEKLFF. V and J are TRBV28 and TRBJ1-4; perhaps TRBD1 as D (6 bases). The CDR3 runs to 14 residues. Germline lookup yields CDR1 MDHEN and CDR2 SYDVKM. The V gene lost 5 bases and the J gene lost 1 base, with 8 bases spanning the gap.